The rows below give T cell receptor beta chains drawn from one sample of a study of PD-1 blockade in mismatch repair-deficient tumors. Here immunoSEQ multiplex PCR was the method, and the copy in TCRdb shows in-frame clones only, minus some. This sample has more than 50,000 clones, with approximately 90% found just once. The starting material was peripheral blood, obtained 52 weeks after starting pembrolizumab. All receptors derive from an adult with mismatch repair-deficient cancer. Both conserved end residues are part of each CDR3. Each record gives: J gene, D gene, clone size, V gene, CDR3 DNA, CDR3 protein. The D gene is left open where the match is weak. The size field is filled for only some rows; it gives once, few, many or a size class.

TRBJ2-3,-,-,TRBV6-6,TGTGCCAGCGGAAACACCAAACCAGATACGCAGTATTTT,CASGNTKPDTQYF
TRBJ1-1,-,-,TRBV19,TGTGCCAGTAGTATCTTGTTTGGGGGTACTGAAGCTTTCTTT,CASSILFGGTEAFF
TRBJ2-7,-,-,TRBV6-5,TGTGCCAGCAGTCCCCGCAGGGGAAGGTGGGAGCAGTACTTC,CASSPRRGRWEQYF
TRBJ2-7,-,-,TRBV19,TGTGCCAGTAGCCATTCAGGGGCTGGCTACGAGCAGTACTTC,CASSHSGAGYEQYF
TRBJ1-5,TRBD1,-,TRBV10-3,TGTGCCAGCACCAAGGGGGCCCATCAGCCCCAGCATTTT,CASTKGAHQPQHF
TRBJ2-2,-,-,TRBV6-5,TGTGCCAGCAGTTACCGGCGGGGAAACACCGGGGAGCTGTTTTTT,CASSYRRGNTGELFF
TRBJ2-7,-,-,TRBV6-1,TGTGCCAGCAGTGAGGGAACCTCCTACGAGCAGTACTTC,CASSEGTSYEQYF
TRBJ1-3,-,-,TRBV9,TGTGCCAGCAGCGTAGACCTAACTGGAAACACCATATATTTT,CASSVDLTGNTIYF
TRBJ1-2,-,-,TRBV4-1,TGCGCCAGCAGCCATGCGCAGGGGCTAGACTATGGCTACACCTTC,CASSHAQGLDYGYTF
TRBJ2-7,-,-,TRBV6-5,TGTGCCAGCAGTTCCCCGGCAGACTACGAGCAGTACTTC,CASSSPADYEQYF
TRBJ1-5,-,-,TRBV2,TGTGCCAGCAGTGAAGCGGCGGGGGATGCTCAGCCCCAGCATTTT,CASSEAAGDAQPQHF
TRBJ2-2,-,-,TRBV28,TGTGCCAGCACCGCATCTATTGGGAAGACAGAAGCCGGGGAGCTGTTTTTT,CASTASIGKTEAGELFF
TRBJ2-7,-,-,TRBV5-4,TGTGCCAGCAGCTTGGACGAGGCCACAGTGTTCGACGAGCAGTACTTC,CASSLDEATVFDEQYF
TRBJ2-7,-,few,TRBV25-1,TGTGCCAGCAGTGAATCAAGCGAGCAGTACTTC,CASSESSEQYF
TRBJ2-3,TRBD2,-,TRBV2,TGTGCCAGCAGGGGGACTAGCGGGAGTTCAGATACGCAGTATTTT,CASRGTSGSSDTQYF
TRBJ2-7,TRBD1,-,TRBV29-1,TGCAGCGTTGAAGGGGCGGACAGGGGGCTGGAGCAGTACTTC,CSVEGADRGLEQYF
TRBJ1-3,TRBD1,-,TRBV9,TGTGCCAGCAGCGTTCGACAGGGAGAAGTACTCAATGGAAACACCATATATTTT,CASSVRQGEVLNGNTIYF
TRBJ1-2,-,-,TRBV19,TGTGCCAGTAGTATAGGTGCAGAATACAATGGCTACACCTTC,CASSIGAEYNGYTF
TRBJ2-1,TRBD2,-,TRBV29-1,TGCAGCGTGTCCGGGACTAGTGCCTACAATGAGCAGTTCTTC,CSVSGTSAYNEQFF
TRBJ2-3,-,-,TRBV14,TGTGCCAGCAGCCTTAGCGGAATTAGCACAGATACGCAGTATTTT,CASSLSGISTDTQYF
TRBJ2-7,TRBD2,-,TRBV6-6,TGTGCCAGCAACCAAGGACTAGCGATCCACGAGCAGTACTTC,CASNQGLAIHEQYF
TRBJ2-6,TRBD2,-,TRBV27,TGTGCCAGCAGTTCCCGACTAGCGGGAGGGCCTGGGGCCAACGTCCTGACTTTC,CASSSRLAGGPGANVLTF
TRBJ2-2,-,-,TRBV5-4,TGTGCCAGCAGCGGAAAAGCGGACACCGGGGAGCTGTTTTTT,CASSGKADTGELFF
TRBJ2-7,TRBD1,-,TRBV7-9,TGTGCCAGCAGCCCCTCAGGGGGCCTCGATTACGAGCAGTACTTC,CASSPSGGLDYEQYF
TRBJ1-4,-,once,TRBV7-9,TGTGCCAGCAGCTTAAGACCGATTGGGACTAATGAAAAACTGTTTTTT,CASSLRPIGTNEKLFF
TRBJ2-5,-,-,TRBV7-8,TGTGCCAGCAGCTTAATGGAGGGAGAGACCCAGTACTTC,CASSLMEGETQYF
TRBJ2-7,-,few,TRBV28,TGTGCCAGCACCTGGGGTCGCACCTACGAGCAGTACTTC,CASTWGRTYEQYF
TRBJ1-2,-,-,TRBV6-5,TGTGCCAGCGGGGGCAGGGGTGAATCTCACTATGGCTACACCTTC,CASGGRGESHYGYTF
TRBJ2-7,TRBD2,-,TRBV4-1,TGCGCCAGCAGCCAGGCGGGAGGCACCTACGAGCAGTACTTC,CASSQAGGTYEQYF